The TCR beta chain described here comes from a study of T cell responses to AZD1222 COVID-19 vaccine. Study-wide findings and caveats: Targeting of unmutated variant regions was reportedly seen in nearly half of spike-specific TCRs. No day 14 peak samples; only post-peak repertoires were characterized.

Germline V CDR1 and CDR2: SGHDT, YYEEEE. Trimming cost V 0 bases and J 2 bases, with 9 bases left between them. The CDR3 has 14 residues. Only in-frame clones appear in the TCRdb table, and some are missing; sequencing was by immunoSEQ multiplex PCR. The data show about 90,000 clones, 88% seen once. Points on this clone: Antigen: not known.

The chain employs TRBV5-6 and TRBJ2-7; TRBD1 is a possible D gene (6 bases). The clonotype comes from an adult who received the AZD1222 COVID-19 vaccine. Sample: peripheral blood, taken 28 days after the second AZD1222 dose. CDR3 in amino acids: CASSLDGTTYEQYF. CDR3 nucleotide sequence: TGTGCCAGCAGCTTGGATGGGACAACCTACGAGCAGTACTTC.